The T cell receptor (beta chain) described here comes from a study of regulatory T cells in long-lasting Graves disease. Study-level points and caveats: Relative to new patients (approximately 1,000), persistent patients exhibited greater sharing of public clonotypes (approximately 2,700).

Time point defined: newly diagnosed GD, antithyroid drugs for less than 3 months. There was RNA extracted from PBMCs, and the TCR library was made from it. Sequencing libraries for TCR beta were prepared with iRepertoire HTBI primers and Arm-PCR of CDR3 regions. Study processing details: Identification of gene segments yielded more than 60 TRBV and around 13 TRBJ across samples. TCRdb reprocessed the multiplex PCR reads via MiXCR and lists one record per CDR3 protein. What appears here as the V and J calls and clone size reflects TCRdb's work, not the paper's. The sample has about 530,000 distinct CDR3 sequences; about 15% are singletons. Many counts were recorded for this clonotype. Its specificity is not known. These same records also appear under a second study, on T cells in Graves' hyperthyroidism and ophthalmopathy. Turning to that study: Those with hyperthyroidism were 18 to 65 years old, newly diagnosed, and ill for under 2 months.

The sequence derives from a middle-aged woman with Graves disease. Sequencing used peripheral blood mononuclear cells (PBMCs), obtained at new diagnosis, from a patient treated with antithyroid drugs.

This chain's CDR3 is CASRGPGQYYGYTF. CDR3 in DNA: TGTGCCAGCAGGGGGCCGGGACAGTACTATGGCTACACCTTC. The chain links TRBV6-1 to TRBJ1-2; TRBD1 agrees at 7 bases. CDR3 length: 14 residues. Losses at the gene ends were 6 bases for V and 3 bases for J; bases not matched to a gene: 7. Germline V lookup: CDR1 MNHNS, CDR2 SASEGT.